This T cell receptor beta chain was recorded in a study of radiotherapy plus CTLA-4 blockade in lung cancer. V lost 8 bases, J lost 3 bases, and 15 bases stayed unmatched. CDR3 length equals 18 residues. The germline CDR1 and CDR2 sequences are MNHEY and SMNVEV (reference sequence). Sequenced by immunoSEQ multiplex PCR; TCRdb stores in-frame clones only, minus some. The sample lists approximately 73,000 clones; around 86% were seen once. This receptor was taken from a human donor with non-small cell lung cancer that progressed on radiotherapy plus ipilimumab. The V gene is TRBV27, the J gene TRBJ2-1; 11 bases are a match to TRBD2. The sample consisted of peripheral blood, taken from a patient treated with radiotherapy plus ipilimumab. CDR3 sequence: CASVPGGTSGRIYNEQFF. Written as DNA, the CDR3 is TGTGCCAGCGTACCCGGTGGGACTAGCGGTCGTATCTACAATGAGCAGTTCTTC.